This TCR beta chain was obtained from a study of OX40 agonist ivuxolimab in advanced cancers. Study information: 30% to 40% of patients had received prior checkpoint inhibitor therapy.

The germline V gene encodes CDR1 SGHDT and CDR2 YYEEEE. The V end lost 2 bases, the J end lost 0 bases, and 6 bases lay between the germline ends. The CDR3 has 14 amino acids. The protocol was immunoSEQ multiplex PCR, while the TCRdb copy is restricted to in-frame clones and leaves out a portion. The sample carries some 60,000 clones, roughly 80% recorded once. The chain couples TRBV5-6 to TRBJ1-5; unclear D gene. The sequencing used CD4+ or CD8+ T cells sorted from blood, collected in a trial of the OX40 agonist ivuxolimab. The TCR originated in an adult with an advanced solid tumor such as melanoma, head and neck, liver or kidney cancer. The CDR3 loop is CASSFKYSNQPQHF. DNA of the CDR3: TGTGCCAGCAGCTTTAAGTATAGCAATCAGCCCCAGCATTTT.